The clone carrying this T cell receptor beta chain showed up just a few times. Its antigen is still unknown. The PCR was carried out with 60 Vbeta primers and 13 Jbeta primers. Original data processing: Later, an analysis found 80 million or so unique TCR beta chains, and 8.5 million to 14 million of these were shared. TCRdb keeps only in-frame clones here, not all; method: immunoSEQ multiplex PCR. D and trimming were read from the DNA, whereas the V and J calls and clone size are those reported in that table. Of 95,000 to 150,000 clones listed, around 72% are singletons. The sample originates from a study of cytomegalovirus exposure and HLA in healthy donors. Findings of the study overall: Cytomegalovirus-associated TCR beta chains were listed, numbering over 150.

The sequenced sample was PBMCs. The receptor comes from a woman between 40 and 50 years old in good health and CMV-seropositive.

CDR3 in amino acids: CSVRTGGIYRDTQYF. The CDR3 DNA sequence: TGCAGCGTACGAACAGGGGGCATTTATAGAGATACGCAGTATTTT. The V call is TRBV29-1, the J call TRBJ2-3; 9 bases are a match to TRBD1. Trimming took 6 bases from V and 5 from J; bases not matched to a gene: 12. CDR1 is SQVTM, CDR2 ANQGSEA, per germline. The CDR3 covers 15 residues.